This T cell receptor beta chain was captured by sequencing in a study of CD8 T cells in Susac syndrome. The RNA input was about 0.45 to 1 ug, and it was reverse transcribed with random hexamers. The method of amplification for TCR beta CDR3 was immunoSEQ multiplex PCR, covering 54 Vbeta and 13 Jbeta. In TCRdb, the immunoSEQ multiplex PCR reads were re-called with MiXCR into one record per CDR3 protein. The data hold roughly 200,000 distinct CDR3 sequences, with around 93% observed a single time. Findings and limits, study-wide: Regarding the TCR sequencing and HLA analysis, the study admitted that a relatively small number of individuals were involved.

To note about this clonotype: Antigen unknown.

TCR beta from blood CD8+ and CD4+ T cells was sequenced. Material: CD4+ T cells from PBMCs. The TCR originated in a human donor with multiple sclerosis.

CDR3: CASSPGQSQETQYF. Here the CDR3 DNA reads TGTGCCAGCAGCCCCGGACAGTCCCAAGAGACCCAGTACTTC. V and J are TRBV9 and TRBJ2-5; D perhaps matches TRBD1 (6 bases). CDR1 is SGDLS, CDR2 YYNGEE, per germline. The V and J ends lost 4 bases and 1 base respectively, with 11 bases between them. The CDR3 covers 14 residues.